The present entry profiles one TCR beta chain with its context. This entry comes from a study of blood T cells in healthy people across ages. Trimming took off 8 bases at V and 2 bases at J, with 9 bases between the two ends. CDR1 and CDR2 (germline): MNHNS, SASEGT. The CDR3 has 12 amino acids. Sample-barcoded 5' priming and a J-beta primer mix drove a second PCR of 7 to 11 cycles. In TCRdb, the 5' RACE reads were re-called with MiXCR into one record per CDR3 protein. The sample shows 1 million or so distinct CDR3 sequences, about 25% of them seen only once. The same data also went into a second study, on T cells of mothers and their children.

The sequencing sample was made of blood. The chain carries TRBV6-1 and TRBJ1-1; tentative D call: TRBD1 (5 bases). The sequence came from a girl aged 2 to 10 in good health. The DNA of the CDR3 is TGTGCCAGCTGGACACAAAACACTGAAGCTTTCTTT. Its translation: CASWTQNTEAFF.